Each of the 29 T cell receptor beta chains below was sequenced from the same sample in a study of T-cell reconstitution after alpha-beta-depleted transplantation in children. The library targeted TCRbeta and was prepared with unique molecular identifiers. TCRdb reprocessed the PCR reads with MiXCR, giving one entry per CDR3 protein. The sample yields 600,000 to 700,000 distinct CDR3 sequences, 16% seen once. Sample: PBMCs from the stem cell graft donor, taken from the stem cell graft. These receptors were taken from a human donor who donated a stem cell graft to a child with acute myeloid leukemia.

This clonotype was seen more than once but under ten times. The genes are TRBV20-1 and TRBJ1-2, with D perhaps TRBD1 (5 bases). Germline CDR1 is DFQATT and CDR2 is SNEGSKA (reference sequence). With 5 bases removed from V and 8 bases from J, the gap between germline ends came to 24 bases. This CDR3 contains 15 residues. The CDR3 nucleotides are TGCAGTGCTGCGGAGGGGTTGACTGGGAACAGGGGCTACACCTTC. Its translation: CSAAEGLTGNRGYTF.

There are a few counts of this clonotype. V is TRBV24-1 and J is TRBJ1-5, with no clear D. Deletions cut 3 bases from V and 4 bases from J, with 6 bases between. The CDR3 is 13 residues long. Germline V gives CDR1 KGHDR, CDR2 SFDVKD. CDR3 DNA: TGTGCCACCAGTGATGGTCGGAATCAGCCCCAGCATTTT. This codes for CATSDGRNQPQHF.

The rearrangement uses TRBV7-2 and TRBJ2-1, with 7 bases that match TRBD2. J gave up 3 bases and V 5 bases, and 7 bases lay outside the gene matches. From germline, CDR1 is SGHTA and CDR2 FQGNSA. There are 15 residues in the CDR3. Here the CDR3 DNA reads TGTGCCAGCAGCCCAGTTGGCGGGGGCTACAATGAGCAGTTCTTC. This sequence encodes CASSPVGGGYNEQFF.

CDR3 nucleotides: TGTGCCAGCTCACCATCCTTGGGGGACACTGAAGCTTTCTTT. Translated, it gives CASSPSLGDTEAFF. The chain carries TRBV18 and TRBJ1-1; tentatively, D is TRBD1 (5 bases). From germline, CDR1 is KGHSH and CDR2 LQKENI. V lost 2 bases and J lost 3, with 10 bases in between. The CDR3 spans 14 residues.

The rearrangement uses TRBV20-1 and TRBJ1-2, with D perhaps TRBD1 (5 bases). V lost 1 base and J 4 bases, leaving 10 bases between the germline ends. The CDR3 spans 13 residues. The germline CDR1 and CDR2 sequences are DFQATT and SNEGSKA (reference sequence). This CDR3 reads CSARVGRFYGYTF. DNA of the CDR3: TGCAGTGCTAGAGTGGGACGGTTCTATGGCTACACCTTC.

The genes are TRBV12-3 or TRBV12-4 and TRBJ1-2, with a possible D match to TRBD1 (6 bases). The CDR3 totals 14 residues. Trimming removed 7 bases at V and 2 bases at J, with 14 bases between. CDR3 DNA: TGTGCCAGCACCTTGGGGACACCAAACTATGGCTACACCTTC. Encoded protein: CASTLGTPNYGYTF.

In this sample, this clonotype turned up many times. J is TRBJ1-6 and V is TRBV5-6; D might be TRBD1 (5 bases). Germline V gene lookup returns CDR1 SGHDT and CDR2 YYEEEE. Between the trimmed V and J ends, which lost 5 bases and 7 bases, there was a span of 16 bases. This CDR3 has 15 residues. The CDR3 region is CASSYLSGRNSPLHF. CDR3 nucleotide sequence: TGTGCCAGCAGTTACTTGTCAGGGAGGAATTCACCCCTCCACTTT.

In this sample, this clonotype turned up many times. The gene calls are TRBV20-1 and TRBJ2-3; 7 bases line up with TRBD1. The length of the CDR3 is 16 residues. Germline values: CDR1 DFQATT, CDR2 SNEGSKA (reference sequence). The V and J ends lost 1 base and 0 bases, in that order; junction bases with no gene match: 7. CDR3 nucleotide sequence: TGCAGTGCTAGAGCTTGGTGGGACAGAAGCACAGATACGCAGTATTTT. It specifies CSARAWWDRSTDTQYF.

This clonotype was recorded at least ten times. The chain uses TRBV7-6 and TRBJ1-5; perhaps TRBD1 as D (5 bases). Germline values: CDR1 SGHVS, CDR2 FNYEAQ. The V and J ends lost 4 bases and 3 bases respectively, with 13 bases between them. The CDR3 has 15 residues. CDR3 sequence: CASSSGLGFNQPQHF. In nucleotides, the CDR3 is TGTGCCAGCAGCTCGGGACTGGGGTTCAATCAGCCCCAGCATTTT.

CDR3 sequence: CASSPSAGGYEQYF. Here the CDR3 DNA reads TGTGCCAGCAGTCCTTCCGCCGGGGGCTACGAGCAGTACTTC. The chain links TRBV5-5 to TRBJ2-7, with D possibly being TRBD2 (6 bases). CDR3 length equals 14 residues. Trimming removed 5 bases at V and 3 bases at J, with 15 bases between. Germline CDR1 and CDR2: SGHKS and YYEKEE (reference sequence).

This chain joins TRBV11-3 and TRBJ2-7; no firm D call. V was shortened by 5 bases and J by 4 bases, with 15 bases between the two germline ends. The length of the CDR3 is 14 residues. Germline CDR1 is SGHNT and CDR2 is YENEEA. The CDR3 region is CASSPGLDGYEQYF. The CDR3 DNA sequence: TGTGCCAGCAGCCCTGGGCTAGACGGTTACGAGCAGTACTTC.

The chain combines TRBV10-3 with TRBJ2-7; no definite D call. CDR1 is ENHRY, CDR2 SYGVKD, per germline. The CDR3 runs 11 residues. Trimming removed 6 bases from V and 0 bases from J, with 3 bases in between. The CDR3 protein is CAIRDSYEQYF. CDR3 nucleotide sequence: TGTGCCATCAGAGACTCCTACGAGCAGTACTTC.

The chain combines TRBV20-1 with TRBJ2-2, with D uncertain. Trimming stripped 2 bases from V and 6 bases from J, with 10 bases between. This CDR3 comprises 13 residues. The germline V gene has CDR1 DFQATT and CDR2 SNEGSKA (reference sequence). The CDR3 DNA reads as TGCAGTGCTAGATCGTTCTCGGCCGGGGAGCTGTTTTTT. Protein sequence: CSARSFSAGELFF.

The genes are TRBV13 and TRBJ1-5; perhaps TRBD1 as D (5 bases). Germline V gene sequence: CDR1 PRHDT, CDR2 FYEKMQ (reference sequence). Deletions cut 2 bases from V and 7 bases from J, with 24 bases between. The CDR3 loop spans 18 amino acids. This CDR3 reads CASSLSALARGAGQPQHF. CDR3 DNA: TGTGCCAGCAGCTTATCAGCCCTCGCGAGGGGCGCCGGGCAGCCCCAGCATTTT. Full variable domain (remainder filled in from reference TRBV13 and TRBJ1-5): AAGVIQSPRHLIKEKRETATLKCYPIPRHDTVYWYQQGPGQDPQFLISFYEKMQSDKGSIPDRFSAQQFSDYHSELNMSSLELGDSALYFCASSLSALARGAGQPQHFGDGTRLSIL.

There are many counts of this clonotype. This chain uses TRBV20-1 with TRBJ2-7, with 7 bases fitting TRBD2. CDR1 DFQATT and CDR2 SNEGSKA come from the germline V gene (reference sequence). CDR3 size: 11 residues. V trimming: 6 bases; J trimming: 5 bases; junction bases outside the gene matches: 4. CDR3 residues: CSAWEGNEQYV. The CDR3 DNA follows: TGCAGTGCCTGGGAGGGTAACGAGCAGTACGTC.

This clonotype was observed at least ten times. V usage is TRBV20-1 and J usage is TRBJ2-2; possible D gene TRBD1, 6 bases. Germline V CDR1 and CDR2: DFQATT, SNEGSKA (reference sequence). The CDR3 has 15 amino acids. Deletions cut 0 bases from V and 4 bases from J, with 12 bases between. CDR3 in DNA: TGCAGTGCTAGAGAAAACAGGGTTGGCACCGGGGAGCTGTTTTTT. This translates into CSARENRVGTGELFF.

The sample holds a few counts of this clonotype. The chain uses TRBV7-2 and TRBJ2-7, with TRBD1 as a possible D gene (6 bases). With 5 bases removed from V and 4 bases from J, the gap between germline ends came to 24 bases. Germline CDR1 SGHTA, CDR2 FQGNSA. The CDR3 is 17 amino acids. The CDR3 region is CASSQRGRRDKVYEQYF. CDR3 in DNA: TGTGCCAGCAGCCAACGTGGCCGCCGGGACAAGGTTTACGAGCAGTACTTC.

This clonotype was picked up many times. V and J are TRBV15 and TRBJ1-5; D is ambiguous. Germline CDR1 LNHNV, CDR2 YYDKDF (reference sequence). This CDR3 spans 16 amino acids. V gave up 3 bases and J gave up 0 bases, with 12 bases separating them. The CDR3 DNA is TGTGCCACCAGCAGGCCAGGTATCTATAGCAATCAGCCCCAGCATTTT. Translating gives CATSRPGIYSNQPQHF.

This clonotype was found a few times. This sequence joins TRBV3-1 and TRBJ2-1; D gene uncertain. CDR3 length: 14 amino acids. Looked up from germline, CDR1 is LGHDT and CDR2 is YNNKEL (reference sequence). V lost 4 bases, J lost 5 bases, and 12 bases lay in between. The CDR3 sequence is CASSLLKRNNEQFF. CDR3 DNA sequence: TGTGCCAGCAGCCTCCTGAAGCGCAACAATGAGCAGTTCTTC.

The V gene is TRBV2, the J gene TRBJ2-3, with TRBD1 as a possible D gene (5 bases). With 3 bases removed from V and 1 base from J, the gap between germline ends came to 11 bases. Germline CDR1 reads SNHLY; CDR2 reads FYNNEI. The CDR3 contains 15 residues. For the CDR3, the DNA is TGTGCCAGCAGTGAGAGGCAGGGCCGCACAGATACGCAGTATTTT. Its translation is CASSERQGRTDTQYF.

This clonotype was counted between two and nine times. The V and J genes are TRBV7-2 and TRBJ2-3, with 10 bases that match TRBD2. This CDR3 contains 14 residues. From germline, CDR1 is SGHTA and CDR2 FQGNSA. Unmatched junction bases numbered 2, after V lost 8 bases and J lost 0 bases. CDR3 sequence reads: CASGAGGSTDTQYF. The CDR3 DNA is TGTGCCAGCGGAGCGGGGGGGAGCACAGATACGCAGTATTTT.

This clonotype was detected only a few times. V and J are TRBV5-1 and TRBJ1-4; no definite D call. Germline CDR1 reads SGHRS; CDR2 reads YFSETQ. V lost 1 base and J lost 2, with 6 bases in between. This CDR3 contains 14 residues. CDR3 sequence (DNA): TGCGCCAGCAGCTTGTACGGGACTAATGAAAAACTGTTTTTT. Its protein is CASSLYGTNEKLFF.

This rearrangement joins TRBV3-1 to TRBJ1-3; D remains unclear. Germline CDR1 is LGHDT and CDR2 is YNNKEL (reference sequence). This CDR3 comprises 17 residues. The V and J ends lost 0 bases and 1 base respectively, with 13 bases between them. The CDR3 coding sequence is TGTGCCAGCAGCCAAGAAGATGGAGTAACTTCTGGAAACACCATATATTTT. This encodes CASSQEDGVTSGNTIYF.

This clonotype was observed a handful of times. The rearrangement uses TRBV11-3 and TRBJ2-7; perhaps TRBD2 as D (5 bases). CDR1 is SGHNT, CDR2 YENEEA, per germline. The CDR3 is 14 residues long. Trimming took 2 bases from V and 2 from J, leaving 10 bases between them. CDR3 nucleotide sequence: TGTGCCAGCAGCTTAATACCGCGGGCCTACGAGCAGTACTTC. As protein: CASSLIPRAYEQYF.

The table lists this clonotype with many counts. CDR3 protein: CASSLAGYTADTQYF. CDR3 coding DNA: TGTGCCAGCAGTTTAGCGGGGTATACGGCAGATACGCAGTATTTT. The genes are TRBV12-3 or TRBV12-4 and TRBJ2-3; D gene uncertain. This CDR3 has 15 amino acids. The V and J ends lost 0 bases and 4 bases respectively, with 11 bases between them.

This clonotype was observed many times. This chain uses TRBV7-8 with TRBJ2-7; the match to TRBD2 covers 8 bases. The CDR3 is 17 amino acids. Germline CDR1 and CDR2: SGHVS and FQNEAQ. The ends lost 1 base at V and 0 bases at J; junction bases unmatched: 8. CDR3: CASSLVAGGPASYEQYF. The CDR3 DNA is TGTGCCAGCAGCTTAGTTGCGGGGGGCCCCGCCTCCTACGAGCAGTACTTC.

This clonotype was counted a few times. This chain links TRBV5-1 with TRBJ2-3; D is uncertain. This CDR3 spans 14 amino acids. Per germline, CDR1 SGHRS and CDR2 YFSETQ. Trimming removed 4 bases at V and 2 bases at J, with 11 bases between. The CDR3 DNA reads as TGCGCCAGCAGCGGTCAGTTTTCCACAGATACGCAGTATTTT. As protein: CASSGQFSTDTQYF. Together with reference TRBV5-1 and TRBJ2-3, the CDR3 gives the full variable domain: KAGVTQTPRYLIKTRGQQVTLSCSPISGHRSVSWYQQTPGQGLQFLFEYFSETQRNKGNFPGRFSGRQFSNSRSEMNVSTLELGDSALYLCASSGQFSTDTQYFGPGTRLTVL.

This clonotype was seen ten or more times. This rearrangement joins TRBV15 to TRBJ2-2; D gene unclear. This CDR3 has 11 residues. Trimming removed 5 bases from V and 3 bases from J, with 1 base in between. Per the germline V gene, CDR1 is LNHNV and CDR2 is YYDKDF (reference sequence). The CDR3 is CATSDTGELFF. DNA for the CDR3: TGTGCCACCAGCGACACCGGGGAGCTGTTTTTT.

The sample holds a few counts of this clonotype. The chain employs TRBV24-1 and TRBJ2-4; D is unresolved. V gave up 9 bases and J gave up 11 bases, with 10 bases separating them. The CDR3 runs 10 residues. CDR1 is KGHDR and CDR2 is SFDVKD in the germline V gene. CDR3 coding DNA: TGTGCCACCCCCCCAGGAGTTCAGTACTTC. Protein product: CATPPGVQYF.